Listed here are 15 T cell receptor beta chains from one sample, sequenced in a study of shared T cell receptors in the human thymus. Profiled with immunoSEQ multiplex PCR; TCRdb holds only in-frame clones, not every one. The table lists approximately 660,000 clones, over 75% of them singletons, with 0.0085% to 0.012% in the top ten. These data were likewise used in another study, on human thymus T cells.

Material: thymocytes. These receptors originate from a boy in the first two years of life with a congenital heart defect.

This clone was counted only a few times. The chain combines TRBV21-1 with TRBJ1-1. TRBV21-1 is tagged as a pseudogene. The CDR3 extends over 12 amino acids. CDR3 DNA: TGTGCCAGCAGCCTACGAACCACTGAAGCTTTCTTT. Translated: CASSLRTTEAFF.

The V gene is TRBV9, the J gene TRBJ2-1; possibly TRBD2 for D (5 bases). CDR1 and CDR2 from the germline V gene are SGDLS and YYNGEE. V was shortened by 4 bases and J by 9 bases, with 14 bases between the two germline ends. The CDR3 contains 13 residues. CDR3 region: CASSCRGSGEQFF. CDR3 nucleotide sequence: TGTGCCAGCAGCTGTCGGGGTTCAGGTGAGCAGTTCTTC.

The chain has TRBV4-1 and TRBJ1-6; D ambiguous. The CDR3 loop spans 18 amino acids. Germline lookup yields CDR1 MGHRA and CDR2 YSYEKL. Trimming stripped 0 bases from V and 6 bases from J, with 18 bases between. In DNA form, the CDR3 reads TGCGCCAGCAGCCAAGATTGGTTCAGGCCGGGGTTTAATTCACCCCTCCACTTT. As protein: CASSQDWFRPGFNSPLHF.

The genes are TRBV6-5 and TRBJ2-4; tentative D call: TRBD2 (6 bases). This CDR3 region has 15 residues. V was cut by 2 bases and J by 5 bases, with 13 bases left in between. CDR1 is MNHEY and CDR2 is SVGAGI in the germline V gene. CDR3 residues: CASSYLAGRQNIQYF. CDR3 coding DNA: TGTGCCAGCAGTTACCTCGCGGGGCGACAAAACATTCAGTACTTC.

This clone was detected only once. This chain connects TRBV10-3 to TRBJ2-5, with D perhaps TRBD2 (6 bases). The CDR3 consists of 19 residues. V lost 1 base to trimming and J lost 4 bases, with 25 bases between them. Germline CDR1 and CDR2: ENHRY and SYGVKD. CDR3 sequence (DNA): TGTGCCATCAGTGAGTTGGCGGGACGGGGCGGGACCCCGCCAGAGACCCAGTACTTC. Its protein product is CAISELAGRGGTPPETQYF.

This chain joins TRBV27 and TRBJ2-1; tentative D call: TRBD1 (5 bases). Trimming removed 5 bases from V and 7 bases from J, with 21 bases in between. Germline CDR1 is MNHEY and CDR2 is SMNVEV (reference sequence). This CDR3 region has 16 residues. The CDR3 DNA is TGTGCCAGCAGTCCCCCCAGTGGGGCGGATGTGAATGAGCAGTTCTTC. Residues: CASSPPSGADVNEQFF.

This clone was found a few times. The chain joins TRBV28 to TRBJ1-1; D remains unclear. V lost 8 bases, J lost 4 bases, and 14 bases lay in between. The germline CDR1 and CDR2 sequences are MDHEN and SYDVKM. The CDR3 extends over 13 amino acids. CDR3 residues: CASSRSGSTEAFF. The CDR3 DNA is TGTGCCAGCTCGCGAAGCGGCAGCACTGAAGCTTTCTTT.

The V and J genes are TRBV28 and TRBJ2-7; 8 bases map to TRBD1. The junction had 9 bases not matched to a gene; V was cut back by 3 bases and J by 2 bases. Germline V gene lookup returns CDR1 MDHEN and CDR2 SYDVKM. This CDR3 spans 16 amino acids. The CDR3 is CASSLSRRDRTYEQYF. The CDR3 bases are TGTGCCAGCAGTTTGTCGCGGAGGGACAGGACCTACGAGCAGTACTTC. The variable domain in full, completed from reference TRBV28 and TRBJ2-7, reads DVKVTQSSRYLVKRTGEKVFLECVQDMDHENMFWYRQDPGLGLRLIYFSYDVKMKEKGDIPEGYSVSREKKERFSLILESASTNQTSMYLCASSLSRRDRTYEQYFGPGTRLTVT.

Points on this clone: A junction boundary mismatches the germline segment, possibly from a read error. This sequence joins TRBV20-1 and TRBJ2-5, with D possibly being TRBD2 (5 bases). This CDR3 has 9 amino acids. Germline-derived CDR1 and CDR2 are DFQATT and SNEGSKA (reference sequence). CDR3 amino acids: CSARRVGNF. The CDR3 DNA follows: TGCAGTGCTAGGAGGGTGGGTAACTTC.

Here the CDR3 DNA reads TGTGCCATCAGTGAGTCGAGGGCTAGGGAAAGCAATCAGCCCCAGCATTTT. Translating it yields CAISESRARESNQPQHF. The genes are TRBV10-3 and TRBJ1-5; D not certain. This CDR3 comprises 17 residues. Between the trimmed V and J ends, which lost 0 bases and 1 base, there was a span of 13 bases. Germline V lookup: CDR1 ENHRY, CDR2 SYGVKD.

V gene TRBV6-5 combines with J gene TRBJ2-1; 15 bases fit TRBD2. Looked up from germline, CDR1 is MNHEY and CDR2 is SVGAGI. The CDR3 is 16 amino acids. The V and J ends lost 2 bases and 9 bases, in that order; junction bases with no gene match: 5. CDR3 nucleotides: TGTGCCAGCAGTTACCGGGGACTAGCGGGAGGAGGTGAGCAGTTCTTC. The encoded protein is CASSYRGLAGGGEQFF.

The chain uses TRBV28 and TRBJ1-5; maybe TRBD1 (6 bases). Per germline, CDR1 MDHEN and CDR2 SYDVKM. The CDR3 is made up of 15 amino acids. Between the trimmed V and J ends, which lost 4 bases and 3 bases, there was a span of 13 bases. The CDR3 DNA sequence: TGTGCCAGCAGTTGTATTGAGGGGGTCAATCAGCCCCAGCATTTT. This sequence encodes CASSCIEGVNQPQHF.

V and J are TRBV19 and TRBJ2-7; D perhaps matches TRBD2 (5 bases). The germline V gene has CDR1 LNHDA and CDR2 SQIVND (reference sequence). The ends were cut back, 5 bases at V and 0 bases at J, with 17 bases in the middle. This CDR3 comprises 16 residues. This chain's CDR3 is CASSGGPQTTSYEQYF. DNA for the CDR3: TGTGCCAGTAGTGGCGGTCCACAGACTACCTCCTACGAGCAGTACTTC.

The chain is built from TRBV6-1 and TRBJ2-1; TRBD2 matches 12 bases. CDR1 and CDR2 from the germline V gene are MNHNS and SASEGT. The CDR3 has 20 residues. V trimming: 4 bases; J trimming: 1 base; junction bases outside the gene matches: 14. DNA of the CDR3: TGTGCCAGCAGTGCGAGACTAGCGGGAGAGAGGGGGGGGTCCTACAATGAGCAGTTCTTC. Encoded protein: CASSARLAGERGGSYNEQFF.

This sequence joins TRBV6-1 and TRBJ1-1; D unresolved. The germline gives CDR1 MNHNS, CDR2 SASEGT. V was shortened by 10 bases and J by 0 bases, with 12 bases between the two germline ends. The CDR3 is 13 amino acids. CDR3 in DNA: TGTGCCACCGGGGAAAGGATGAACACTGAAGCTTTCTTT. Amino acid sequence: CATGERMNTEAFF.